Reported below is one T cell receptor (beta chain). Its antigen is still unknown. Per-base qualities were not stored, and no clone one base away is much larger. This entry belongs to a study of sequential checkpoint blockade in melanoma (dated by TCRdb to between 2019 and 2020). In the study overall: Patients were assigned by 1:1 randomization to either first-line nivolumab followed by ipilimumab (arm A) or ipilimumab followed by nivolumab (arm B). Both trial sequences were followed by maintenance nivolumab.

The paper's findings and limits, for the study overall: Validation of the response-prediction model combining TCR metrics and mutation burden is needed in larger, independent patient cohorts.

The V and J ends are trimmed by 2 bases and 6 bases, leaving 10 bases between them. From its cysteine to its phenylalanine, the CDR3 spans 14 amino acids. The DNA shown is the 42-base CDR3, in frame from base 1. The germline V gene encodes CDR1 MNHEY and CDR2 SVGAGI. TCRbeta CDR3 regions were immunosequenced from genomic DNA with the immunoSEQ Assay. Genomic DNA was amplified by bias-controlled multiplex PCR before high-throughput sequencing. The original pipeline was this. To quantify the absolute abundance of each unique TCRbeta CDR3 region, the sequences were collapsed and filtered. Clonality, defined as 1 minus Pielou's evenness, was calculated using only productive rearrangements. Clones with significantly greater frequencies in on-treatment versus baseline samples were identified using a previously published method. Sourced from immuneACCESS, this table was stored by TCRdb with only in-frame sequences that have V and J called. A share of the clones is absent; for the studies checked, an unresolved V gene accounts for under half, and the remainder has no known explanation. D and trimming come from the DNA, and the V and J calls and clone size come from that table. This sample gives around 39,000 clones in total; just under 85% of them show up just once. Less than 7% of the sample rests with the top ten.

The treatment or condition label of this sample denotes: randomized to nivolumab then ipilimumab (arm A) or the reverse (arm B). No trial patient had received prior DNA-damaging chemotherapy. Thawed PBMCs were sorted on a FACS Aria II flow cytometer to isolate live CD3+CD8+ cells negative for CD19 and CD56. Samples were obtained from patients with melanoma enrolled in CheckMate 064, a randomized, open-label phase II trial of sequential checkpoint blockade. Peripheral blood mononuclear cells were obtained through leukapheresis, purified using Ficoll-Paque, and frozen in human serum containing approximately 10% DMSO. Right after sorting, the blood CD3+CD8+ cells were verified to be >98% pure, and DNA extraction followed.

The chain uses TRBV6-5 and TRBJ2-2, and TRBD1 may be the D gene, going by 5 matching bases. The sequence was obtained from a human donor with melanoma. This sample comprised CD8+ T cells sorted from blood (inferred from file names), obtained from a patient given nivolumab and ipilimumab in sequence. The CDR3 is CASSYQGLAGELFF. The bases read TGTGCCAGCAGTTACCAGGGTTTGGCCGGGGAGCTGTTTTTT.